The T cell receptor (beta chain) under discussion was sequenced for a study of shared clonotypes between healthy human individuals. The study, taken as a whole, reports: Tissues were not sampled, only blood, and their repertoires likely differ. The genetic and exposure-history diversity represented was limited by few donors.

How the authors handled the data: Filtering differed, since immunoSEQ gave only junction sequences and no quality scores. The repertoire was sequenced with immunoSEQ multiplex PCR; TCRdb's copy has only in-frame clones and lacks some. V and J calls and clone size are given by that table; D and trimming were obtained from the DNA. Of approximately 500,000 clones in the sample, about 72% are singletons; the top ten hold 12%. As to this clone: Antigen: not known.

CDR3 length equals 12 residues. The germline CDR1 and CDR2 sequences are SGHRS and YFSETQ. V shed 7 bases and J shed 5 bases, with 9 bases lying between them. This rearrangement joins TRBV5-1 to TRBJ2-2; D gene ambiguous. The clonotype was recovered from a middle-aged woman in good health. Some clones in this sample may be carry-over from other donors' samples. Sequenced sample: PBMCs. DNA of the CDR3: TGCGCCAGCGGTAAAACTACCGGGGAGCTGTTTTTT. It specifies CASGKTTGELFF.